The sequence of this T cell receptor beta chain was determined in a study of T cell repertoires in cytomegalovirus infection (dated 2019 in TCRdb). Notes on the research overall: Peptide stimulations targeted recently identified HLA-C-restricted CMV epitopes, whose presentation resists viral immunomodulation, together with well-studied HLA-B-restricted epitopes. Donor HLA type was relevant to the analysis, because carriage of CMV infection together with the matching HLA type was indicated by public TCR beta signatures.

What the treatment or condition label conveys for this sample: in vitro stimulation with specific CMV peptide epitopes to enrich CMV-specific T cells. Sequenced using an Illumina HiSeq 1500. TCRdb handled the public reads itself, with Q25 trimming in fastp and clone calling in MiXCR, and kept productive beta chains. Rows merge per CDR3 protein into single entries with the most common DNA and genes. The sample records about 330,000 distinct CDR3 sequences, about a third of which are singletons. Clones ranked in the top ten supply approximately 15% of the sample. As concerns this clonotype: This clone's antigen is unknown. Base qualities are missing; no much larger clone stands one base away.

Broader findings and caveats from the paper: Cumulative frequency of public TCR beta family members discriminated carriers of CMV infection plus the relevant HLA type in this cohort and an independent roughly 340-donor cohort. The ex vivo response was dominated by HLA-C-restricted CMV-specific TCR beta clonotypes, which also provided the single most frequent clonotype in two of eight donors.

The receptor comes from a human donor in good health (CMV status not recorded). Some clones in this sample may be carry-over from other donors' samples. The sequences come from cultured PBMCs, collected from culture after CMV antigen stimulation.

The DNA sequence is as follows: TGTGCCACCAGCAGAGATCAGCAGGAAAAACTGTTTTTT. Its protein reads: CATSRDQQEKLFF. Recombination linked TRBV15 to TRBJ1-4; a confident D gene designation cannot be given. CDR1 and CDR2 are drawn from the germline V gene (reference sequence): LNHNV, YYDKDF. The junction shows trimming of 0 bases on V and 8 bases on J, plus 7 bases between the germline ends. The CDR3 covers 13 residues, taking in both the cysteine and the phenylalanine. The only DNA kept is the CDR3, 39 bases in frame from the first base.